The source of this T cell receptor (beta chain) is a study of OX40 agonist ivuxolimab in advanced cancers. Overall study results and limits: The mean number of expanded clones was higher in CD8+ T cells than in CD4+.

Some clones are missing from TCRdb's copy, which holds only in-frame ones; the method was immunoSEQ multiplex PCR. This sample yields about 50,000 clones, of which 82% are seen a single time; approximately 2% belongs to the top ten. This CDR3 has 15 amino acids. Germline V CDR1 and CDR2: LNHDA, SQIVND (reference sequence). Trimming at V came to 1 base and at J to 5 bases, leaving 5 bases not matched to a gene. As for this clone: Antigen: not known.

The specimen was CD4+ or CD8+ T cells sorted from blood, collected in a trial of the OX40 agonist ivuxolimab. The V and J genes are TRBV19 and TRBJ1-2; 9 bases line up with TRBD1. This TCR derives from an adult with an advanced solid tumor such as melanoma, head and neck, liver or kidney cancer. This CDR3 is CASSIAQGAIYGYTF. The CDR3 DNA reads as TGTGCCAGTAGTATAGCACAGGGGGCGATTTATGGCTACACCTTC.